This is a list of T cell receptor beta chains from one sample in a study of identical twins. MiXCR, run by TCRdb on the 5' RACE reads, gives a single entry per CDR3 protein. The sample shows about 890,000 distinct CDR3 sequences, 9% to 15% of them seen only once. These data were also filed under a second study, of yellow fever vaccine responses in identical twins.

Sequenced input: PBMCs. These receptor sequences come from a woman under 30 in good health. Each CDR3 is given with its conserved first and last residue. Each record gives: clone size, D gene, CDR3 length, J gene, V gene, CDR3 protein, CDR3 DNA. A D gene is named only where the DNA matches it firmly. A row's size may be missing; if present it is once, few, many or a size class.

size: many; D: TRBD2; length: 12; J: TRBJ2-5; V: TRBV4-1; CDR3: CASSKAGETQYF; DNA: TGCGCCAGCAGCAAAGCGGGGGAGACCCAGTACTTC
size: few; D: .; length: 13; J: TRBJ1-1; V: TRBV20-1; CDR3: CSARPVPGAEAFF; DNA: TGCAGTGCTAGACCGGTTCCGGGGGCTGAAGCTTTCTTT
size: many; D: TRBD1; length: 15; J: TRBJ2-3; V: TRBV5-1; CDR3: CASSRSQGVTDTQYF; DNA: TGCGCCAGCAGCCGTTCTCAGGGGGTCACAGATACGCAGTATTTT
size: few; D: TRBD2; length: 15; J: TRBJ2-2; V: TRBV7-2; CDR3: CASSLRTSGTGELFF; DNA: TGTGCCAGCAGCTTAAGGACTAGCGGGACCGGGGAGCTGTTTTTT
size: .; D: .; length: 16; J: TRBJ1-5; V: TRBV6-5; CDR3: CASSYSWQGGNQPQHF; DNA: TGTGCCAGCAGTTACTCGTGGCAGGGCGGCAATCAGCCCCAGCATTTT
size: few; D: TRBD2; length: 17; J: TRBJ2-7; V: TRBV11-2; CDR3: CASSPRLAGDPVYEQYF; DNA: TGTGCCAGCAGCCCAAGACTAGCGGGAGACCCTGTCTACGAGCAGTACTTC
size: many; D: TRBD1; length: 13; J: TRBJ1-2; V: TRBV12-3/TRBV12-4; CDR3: CASSKDRVGRYTF; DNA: TGTGCCAGCAGCAAGGACAGGGTAGGGCGCTACACCTTC
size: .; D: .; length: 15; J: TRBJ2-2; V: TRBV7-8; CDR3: CASSSAPIGTGELFF; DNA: TGTGCCAGCAGCTCCGCCCCCATTGGCACCGGGGAGCTGTTTTTT
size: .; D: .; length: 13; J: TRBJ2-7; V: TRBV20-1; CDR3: CSALSYPSGEQYF; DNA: TGCAGTGCTCTAAGCTACCCCTCGGGAGAGCAGTACTTC
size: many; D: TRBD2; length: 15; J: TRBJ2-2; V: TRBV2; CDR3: CALTPASGSPGELFF; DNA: TGTGCCCTGACCCCGGCGAGCGGGAGTCCCGGGGAGCTGTTTTTT
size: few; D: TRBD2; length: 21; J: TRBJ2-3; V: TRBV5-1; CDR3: CASSLAGLPLLAGRSTDTQYF; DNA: TGCGCCAGCAGCTTGGCCGGTCTCCCGTTACTAGCGGGCCGCTCGACAGATACGCAGTATTTT
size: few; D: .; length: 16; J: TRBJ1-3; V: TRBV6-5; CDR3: CASSYSRGLLLSTIYF; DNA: TGTGCCAGCAGTTACTCGAGGGGACTCCTTCTGAGCACCATATATTTT
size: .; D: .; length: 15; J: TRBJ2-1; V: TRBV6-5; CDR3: CASSYSGASFGGQFF; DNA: TGTGCCAGCAGTTATTCAGGGGCCTCTTTTGGGGGGCAGTTCTTC
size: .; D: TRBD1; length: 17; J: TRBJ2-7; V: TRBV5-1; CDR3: CASSLVADRGRGSEQYF; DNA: TGCGCCAGCAGCTTGGTTGCGGACAGGGGGCGCGGAAGCGAGCAGTACTTC
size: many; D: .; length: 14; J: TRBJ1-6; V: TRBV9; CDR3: CASSAGWASSPLHF; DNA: TGTGCCAGCAGCGCAGGTTGGGCGAGTTCACCCCTCCACTTT
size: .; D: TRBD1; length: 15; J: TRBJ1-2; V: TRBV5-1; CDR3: CASSLAGQSNYGYTF; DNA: TGCGCCAGCAGCTTGGCGGGACAGAGTAACTATGGCTACACCTTC
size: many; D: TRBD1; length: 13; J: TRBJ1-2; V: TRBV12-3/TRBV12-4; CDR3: CASSSRGAYGYTF; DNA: TGTGCCAGCAGTTCCAGGGGGGCCTATGGCTACACCTTC
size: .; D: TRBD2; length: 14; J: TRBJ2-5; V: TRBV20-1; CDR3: CSAGSGGASETQYF; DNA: TGCAGTGCGGGAAGCGGGGGGGCATCAGAGACCCAGTACTTC
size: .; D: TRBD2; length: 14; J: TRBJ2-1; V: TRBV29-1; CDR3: CSVTGTSRRDEQFF; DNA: TGCAGCGTGACCGGGACTAGCCGTCGCGATGAGCAGTTCTTC
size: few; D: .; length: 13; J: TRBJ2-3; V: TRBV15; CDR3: CATSRDRLDTQYF; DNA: TGTGCCACCAGCAGGGACCGACTGGATACGCAGTATTTT
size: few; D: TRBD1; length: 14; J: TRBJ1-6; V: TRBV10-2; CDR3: CASKPPGQLSPLHF; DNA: TGCGCCAGCAAGCCTCCGGGACAGCTCTCACCCCTCCACTTT
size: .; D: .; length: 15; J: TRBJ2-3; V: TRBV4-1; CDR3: CASSHPGSSTDTQYF; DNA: TGCGCCAGCAGCCACCCAGGGAGCAGCACAGATACGCAGTATTTT
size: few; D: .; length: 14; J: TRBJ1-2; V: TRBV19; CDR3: CASSTWGDRRGYTF; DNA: TGTGCCAGTAGCACCTGGGGGGATCGGCGTGGCTACACCTTC
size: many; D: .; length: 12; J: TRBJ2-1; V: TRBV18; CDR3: CASSPLNNEQFF; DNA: TGCGCCAGCAGCCCCCTAAACAATGAGCAGTTCTTC
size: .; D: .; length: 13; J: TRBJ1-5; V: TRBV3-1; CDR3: CASSQLEDQPQHF; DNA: TGTGCCAGCAGCCAACTCGAGGATCAGCCCCAGCATTTT
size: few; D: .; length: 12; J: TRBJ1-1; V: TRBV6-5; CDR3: CASTSRGGSTFF; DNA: TGTGCCAGCACCTCCCGGGGGGGGAGTACTTTCTTT
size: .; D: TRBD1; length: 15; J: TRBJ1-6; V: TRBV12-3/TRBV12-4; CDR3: CASTLAGTDNSPPHF; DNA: TGTGCCAGCACCTTGGCGGGGACAGATAATTCACCCCCCCACTTT
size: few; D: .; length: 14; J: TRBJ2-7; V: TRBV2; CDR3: CASSASQVRHEQYF; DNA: TGTGCCAGCAGTGCTTCACAGGTTCGGCACGAGCAGTACTTC
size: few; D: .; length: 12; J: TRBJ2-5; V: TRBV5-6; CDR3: CASSLSSAQKYF; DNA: TGTGCCAGCAGCTTGTCATCGGCACAGAAGTACTTC
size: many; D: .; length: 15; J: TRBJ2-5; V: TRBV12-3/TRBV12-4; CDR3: CASSPRQEPTETQYF; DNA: TGTGCCAGCAGTCCCAGACAGGAACCAACAGAGACCCAGTACTTC
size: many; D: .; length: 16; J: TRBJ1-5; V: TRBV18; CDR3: CASSPGDWGPGQPQHF; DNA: TGTGCCAGCTCACCAGGAGATTGGGGGCCGGGTCAGCCCCAGCATTTT
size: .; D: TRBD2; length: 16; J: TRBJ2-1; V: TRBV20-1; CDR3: CSAAGTSGASYNEQFF; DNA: TGCAGTGCGGCCGGGACTAGCGGGGCATCCTACAATGAGCAGTTCTTC
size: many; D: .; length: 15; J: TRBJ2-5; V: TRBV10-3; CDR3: CAISASTGARETQYF; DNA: TGTGCCATCAGTGCTTCGACGGGGGCTAGGGAGACCCAGTACTTC
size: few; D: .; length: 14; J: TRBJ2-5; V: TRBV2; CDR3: CASSADWSGETQYF; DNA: TGTGCCAGCAGTGCCGACTGGAGCGGAGAGACCCAGTACTTC
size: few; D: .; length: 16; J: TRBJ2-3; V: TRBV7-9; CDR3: CASSPRAGGTTDTQYF; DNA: TGTGCCAGCAGCCCGAGAGCCGGCGGGACGACAGATACGCAGTATTTT
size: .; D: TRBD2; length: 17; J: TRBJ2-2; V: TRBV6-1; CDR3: CAIGGAPKIANTGELFF; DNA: TGTGCCATCGGGGGGGCCCCTAAAATCGCGAACACCGGGGAGCTGTTTTTT
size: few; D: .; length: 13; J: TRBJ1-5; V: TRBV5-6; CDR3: CASSLEMGQPQHF; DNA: TGTGCCAGCAGCTTGGAGATGGGACAGCCCCAGCATTTT
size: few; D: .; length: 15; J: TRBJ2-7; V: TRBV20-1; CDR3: CSARDRFTGRYEQYF; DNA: TGCAGTGCTAGAGATCGGTTTACAGGGCGATACGAGCAGTACTTC
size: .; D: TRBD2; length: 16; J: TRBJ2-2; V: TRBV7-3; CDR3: CASSLVAGKNTGELFF; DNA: TGTGCCAGCAGCTTGGTAGCGGGGAAGAACACCGGGGAGCTGTTTTTT
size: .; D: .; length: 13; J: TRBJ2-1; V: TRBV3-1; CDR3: CASSQALTREQFF; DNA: TGTGCCAGCAGCCAGGCACTAACCCGTGAGCAGTTCTTC
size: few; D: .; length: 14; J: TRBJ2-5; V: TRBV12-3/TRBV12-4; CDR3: CASSLSQAAETQYF; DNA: TGTGCCAGCAGTTTAAGTCAGGCAGCGGAGACCCAGTACTTC
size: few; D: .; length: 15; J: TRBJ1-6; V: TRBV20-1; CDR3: CSASRGAAYNSPLHF; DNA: TGCAGTGCCTCCCGAGGGGCAGCCTATAATTCACCCCTCCACTTT
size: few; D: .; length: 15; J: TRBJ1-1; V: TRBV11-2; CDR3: CASSLAPGRNTEAFF; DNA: TGTGCCAGCAGCTTAGCACCAGGCAGAAACACTGAAGCTTTCTTT
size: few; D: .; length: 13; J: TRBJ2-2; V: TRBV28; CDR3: CASSWRGTGELFF; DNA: TGTGCCAGCAGTTGGAGGGGTACCGGGGAGCTGTTTTTT
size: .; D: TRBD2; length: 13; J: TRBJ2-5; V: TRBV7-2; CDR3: CASSGGGYTTQYF; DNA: TGTGCCAGCAGCGGCGGGGGGTATACGACCCAGTACTTC
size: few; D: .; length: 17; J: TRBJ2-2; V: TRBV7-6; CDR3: CASSQGSGPYNTGELFF; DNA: TGTGCCAGCAGCCAAGGTAGCGGACCGTACAACACCGGGGAGCTGTTTTTT
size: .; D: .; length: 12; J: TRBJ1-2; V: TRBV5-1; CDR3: CASSGEFDGYTF; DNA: TGCGCCAGCAGCGGGGAATTTGATGGCTACACCTTC
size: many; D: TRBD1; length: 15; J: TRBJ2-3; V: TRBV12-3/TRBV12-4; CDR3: CASSQQGLRTDTQYF; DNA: TGTGCCAGCAGCCAACAGGGGTTGCGGACAGATACGCAGTATTTT
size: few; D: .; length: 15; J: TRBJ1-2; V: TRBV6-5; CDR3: CASSYGPADYDGYTF; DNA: TGTGCCAGCAGTTACGGGCCTGCGGACTATGATGGCTACACCTTC
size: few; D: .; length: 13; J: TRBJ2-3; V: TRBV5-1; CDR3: CASSQQVTDTQYF; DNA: TGCGCCAGCAGCCAACAGGTTACAGATACGCAGTATTTT
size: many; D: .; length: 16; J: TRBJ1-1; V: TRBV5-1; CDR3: CASSLGFGPQNTEAFF; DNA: TGCGCCAGCAGCTTAGGCTTTGGACCCCAGAACACTGAAGCTTTCTTT
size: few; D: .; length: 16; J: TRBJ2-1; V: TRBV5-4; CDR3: CASSASATSSYNEQFF; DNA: TGTGCCAGCAGCGCGAGCGCGACGAGCTCCTACAATGAGCAGTTCTTC
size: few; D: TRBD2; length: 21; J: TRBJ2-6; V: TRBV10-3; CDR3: CAISERGSRLAGVSGANVLTF; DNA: TGTGCCATCAGTGAGAGGGGTTCCCGACTAGCGGGGGTCTCTGGGGCCAACGTCCTGACTTTC
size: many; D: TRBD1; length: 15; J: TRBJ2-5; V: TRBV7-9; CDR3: CASSLTGVSGETQYF; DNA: TGTGCCAGCAGCCTAACAGGGGTTTCGGGAGAGACCCAGTACTTC
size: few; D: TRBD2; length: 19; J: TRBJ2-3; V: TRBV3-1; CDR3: CASSQDLVTTSGSTDTQYF; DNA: TGTGCCAGCAGCCAAGACCTCGTGACAACTAGCGGTAGCACAGATACGCAGTATTTT
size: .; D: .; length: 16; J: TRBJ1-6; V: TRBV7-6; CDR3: CASSLALGGGNSPLHF; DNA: TGTGCCAGCAGCTTGGCCCTGGGGGGTGGTAATTCACCCCTCCACTTT
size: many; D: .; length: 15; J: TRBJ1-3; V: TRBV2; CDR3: CASSDSFLSGNTIYF; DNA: TGTGCCAGCAGTGACAGTTTCCTCTCTGGAAACACCATATATTTT
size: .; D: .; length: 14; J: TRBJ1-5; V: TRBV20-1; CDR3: CSAEGSQGPQPQHF; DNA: TGCAGTGCAGAAGGGAGCCAAGGGCCCCAGCCCCAGCATTTT
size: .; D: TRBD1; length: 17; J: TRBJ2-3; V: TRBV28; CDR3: CASSSRDRLAPTDTRYF; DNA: TGTGCCAGCAGCTCCCGGGACAGGCTGGCCCCGACAGATACGCGGTATTTT